Listed here are 11 T cell receptor beta chains from one sample, sequenced in a study of OX40 agonist ivuxolimab in advanced cancers. The method was the immunoSEQ multiplex PCR assay. As stored in TCRdb, this immuneACCESS dataset retains in-frame rearrangements with V and J assigned. A fraction of the clones does not appear; measured against another copy, unresolved V genes explain less than half of the discrepancy, and the remainder lacks a known reason. The sample table shows about 42,000 clones, and around 88% are seen once. Together, the top ten hold about 12% of the sample. The specimen was CD4+ or CD8+ T cells sorted from blood, collected in a trial of the OX40 agonist ivuxolimab. The source is an adult with an advanced solid tumor such as melanoma, head and neck, liver or kidney cancer.

This clone appeared a single time. V gene TRBV5-8 combines with J gene TRBJ2-2; D could derive from TRBD1 or TRBD2 (5 bases each). CDR1 is SGHTS and CDR2 is YDEGEE in the germline V gene. Trimming left V 4 bases short and J 5 bases short, with 18 bases between. This CDR3 spans 16 amino acids. The CDR3 reads CASSHEGPYRTGELFF. Written as DNA, the CDR3 is TGTGCCAGCAGCCACGAGGGACCCTATCGGACCGGGGAGCTGTTTTTT.

V is TRBV6-6 and J is TRBJ2-5; the D is unclear. V gave up 0 bases and J gave up 2 bases, with 1 base separating them. The CDR3 is 12 amino acids. Per the germline V gene, CDR1 is MNHNY and CDR2 is SVGAGI (reference sequence). The CDR3 sequence: CASSYSQETQYF. CDR3 in DNA: TGTGCCAGCAGTTACTCGCAAGAGACCCAGTACTTC.

The CDR3 nucleotides read TGCGCCAGCAGCCAAAGGAACGGTGTTAGCAATCAGCCCCAGCATTTT. Translation gives CASSQRNGVSNQPQHF. The V call is TRBV4-1, the J call TRBJ1-5; no definite D call. This CDR3 has 16 amino acids. V lost 2 bases and J 0 bases, leaving 11 bases between the germline ends. Germline V gene data show CDR1 as MGHRA and CDR2 as YSYEKL.

This chain links TRBV6-5 with TRBJ2-1; the D is unclear. The V gene lost 5 bases and the J gene lost 3 bases, with 14 bases spanning the gap. Germline CDR1 and CDR2: MNHEY and SVGAGI. The CDR3 contains 15 residues. The DNA for the CDR3 is TGTGCCAGCAGTCCCGGCAGCCCCGGCTACAATGAGCAGTTCTTC. This codes for CASSPGSPGYNEQFF.

The sample holds a few counts of this clone. V usage is TRBV5-4 and J usage is TRBJ2-3, with unresolved D. The germline V gene encodes CDR1 SGHNT and CDR2 YYREEE (reference sequence). V gave up 2 bases and J gave up 2 bases, with 18 bases separating them. The length of the CDR3 is 17 residues. CDR3 DNA sequence: TGTGCCAGCAGCTTTATGTATACGGGCGGACCCACAGATACGCAGTATTTT. It specifies CASSFMYTGGPTDTQYF.

This rearrangement joins TRBV7-9 to TRBJ1-3; no reliable D call. The CDR3 consists of 15 residues. Trimming stripped 1 base from V and 0 bases from J, with 7 bases between. CDR1 and CDR2 (germline): SEHNR, FQNEAQ (reference sequence). In nucleotides, the CDR3 is TGTGCCAGCAGCTTAGGGGCAGACTCTGGAAACACCATATATTTT. Translated: CASSLGADSGNTIYF.

The chain has TRBV7-9 and TRBJ2-1, with D perhaps matching TRBD1 (5 bases). The CDR3 covers 13 residues. V lost 10 bases, J lost 7 bases, and 17 bases lay in between. Germline loops: CDR1 SEHNR, CDR2 FQNEAQ (reference sequence). The CDR3, as DNA: TGTGCCACTCCCGTAGGGGATATAAATGAGCAGTTCTTC. This translates into CATPVGDINEQFF.

The CDR3 bases are TGCGCCAGCAGCCAAGGGACAGGGGTCTATGGCTACACCTTC. It codes for CASSQGTGVYGYTF. V gene TRBV4-3 combines with J gene TRBJ1-2; 9 nucleotides align to TRBD1. V was pared by 1 base and J by 4 bases, with 1 base of the junction left unmatched. The germline V gene encodes CDR1 LGHNA and CDR2 YSLEER. CDR3 length equals 14 residues.

CDR3 bases: TGTGCCAGCAGCCACCTCCCCCCTAGGACAGGGAGGAGTGGCTACACCTTC. This encodes CASSHLPPRTGRSGYTF. The rearrangement links TRBV27 to TRBJ1-2; 8 bases are a match to TRBD1. The germline V gene has CDR1 MNHEY and CDR2 SMNVEV (reference sequence). This CDR3 is built from 17 residues. V gave up 6 bases and J gave up 7 bases; unmatched junction bases: 19.

The chain has TRBV5-1 and TRBJ1-1; D unclear. Deletions cut 7 bases from V and 1 base from J, with 8 bases between. The CDR3 spans 12 residues. CDR1 is SGHRS, CDR2 YFSETQ, per germline. The DNA of the CDR3 is TGCGCCAGCGTAGGCGAGAACACTGAAGCTTTCTTT. Its translation is CASVGENTEAFF.

The CDR3 bases are TGTGCCAGCAGCTTAGGGGCACTATGGTACGAGCAGTACTTC. This gives the protein CASSLGALWYEQYF. The J gene is TRBJ2-5, the V gene TRBV7-9, with no clear D. The J call is in doubt because the DNA end fits TRBJ2-7 better. The CDR3 is 14 amino acids. CDR1 SEHNR and CDR2 FQNEAQ come from the germline V gene (reference sequence).